This T cell receptor (beta chain) was recovered during a study of T-cell reconstitution after alpha-beta-depleted transplantation in children. This sample's TCRbeta library carried unique molecular identifier barcodes. TCRdb used MiXCR to reprocess the PCR reads, holding one entry per CDR3 protein. Here the sample spans approximately 220,000 distinct CDR3 sequences, about a sixth being singletons. This clonotype appeared a few times. CDR1 and CDR2 from the germline V gene are SEHNR and FQNEAQ (reference sequence). The CDR3 loop spans 17 amino acids. With V trimmed by 5 bases and J by 2 bases, 11 bases remained unmatched.

The specimen was PBMCs, mostly from graft donor cells, collected 360 days after TCRalphabeta/CD19-depleted stem cell transplant. The chain joins TRBV7-9 to TRBJ1-4; 7 bases match TRBD1. This TCR was sampled from a male patient under 10 years old who had a stem cell transplant for acute lymphoblastic leukemia, so the T cells may come from the graft donor. The CDR3, as DNA: TGTGCCAGCAGCCGAAGAATGGGACAGCGTACTAATGAAAAACTGTTTTTT. Translation: CASSRRMGQRTNEKLFF.